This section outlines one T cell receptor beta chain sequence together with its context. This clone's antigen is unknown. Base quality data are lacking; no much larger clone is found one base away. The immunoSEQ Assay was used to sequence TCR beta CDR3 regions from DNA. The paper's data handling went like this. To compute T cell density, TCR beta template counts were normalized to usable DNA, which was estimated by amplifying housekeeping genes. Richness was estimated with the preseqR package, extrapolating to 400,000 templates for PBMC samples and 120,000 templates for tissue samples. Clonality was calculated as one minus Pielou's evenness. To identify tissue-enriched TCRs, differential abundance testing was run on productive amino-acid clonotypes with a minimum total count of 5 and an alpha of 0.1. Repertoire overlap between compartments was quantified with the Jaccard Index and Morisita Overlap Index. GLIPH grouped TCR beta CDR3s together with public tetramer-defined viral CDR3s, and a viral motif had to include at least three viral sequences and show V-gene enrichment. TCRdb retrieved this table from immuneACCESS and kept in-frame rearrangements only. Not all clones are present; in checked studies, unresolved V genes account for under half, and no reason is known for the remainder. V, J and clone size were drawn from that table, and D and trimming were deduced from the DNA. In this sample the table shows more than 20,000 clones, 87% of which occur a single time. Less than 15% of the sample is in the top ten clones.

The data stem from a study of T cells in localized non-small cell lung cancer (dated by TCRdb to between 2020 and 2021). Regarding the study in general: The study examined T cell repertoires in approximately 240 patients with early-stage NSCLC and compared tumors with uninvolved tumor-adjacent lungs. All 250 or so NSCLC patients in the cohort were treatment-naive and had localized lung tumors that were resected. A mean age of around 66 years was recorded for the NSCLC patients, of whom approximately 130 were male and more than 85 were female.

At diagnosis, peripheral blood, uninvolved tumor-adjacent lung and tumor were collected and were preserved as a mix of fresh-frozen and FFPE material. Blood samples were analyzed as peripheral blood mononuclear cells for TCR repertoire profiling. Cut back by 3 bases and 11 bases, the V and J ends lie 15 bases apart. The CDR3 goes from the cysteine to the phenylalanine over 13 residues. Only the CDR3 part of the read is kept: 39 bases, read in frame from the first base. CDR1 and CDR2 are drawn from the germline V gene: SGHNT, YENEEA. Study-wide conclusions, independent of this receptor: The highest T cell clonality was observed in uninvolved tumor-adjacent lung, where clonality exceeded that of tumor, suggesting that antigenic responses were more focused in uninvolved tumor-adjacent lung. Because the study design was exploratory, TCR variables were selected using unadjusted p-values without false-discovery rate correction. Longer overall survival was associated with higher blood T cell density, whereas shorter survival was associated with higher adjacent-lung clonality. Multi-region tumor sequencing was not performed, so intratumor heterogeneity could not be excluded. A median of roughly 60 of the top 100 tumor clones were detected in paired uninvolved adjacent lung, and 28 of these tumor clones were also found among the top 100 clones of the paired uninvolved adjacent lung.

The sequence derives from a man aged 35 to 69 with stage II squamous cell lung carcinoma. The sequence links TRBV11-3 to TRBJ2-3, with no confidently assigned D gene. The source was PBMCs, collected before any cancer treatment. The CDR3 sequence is CASSLAPAPQQYF. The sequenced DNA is TGTGCCAGCAGCTTGGCCCCGGCGCCCCAGCAGTATTTT.